This T cell receptor beta chain appears in the sequencing data of a study of T cell changes during pregnancy in multiple sclerosis. Using immunoSEQ multiplex PCR, the repertoire was profiled, and TCRdb retains in-frame clones only, with some absent. The table shows under 80,000 clones, with roughly nine tenths occurring only once. The ends lost 6 bases at V and 12 bases at J; junction bases unmatched: 13. The CDR3 loop spans 14 amino acids. The V gene's germline CDR1 is MNHEY and CDR2 SMNVEV (reference sequence). The clonotype originates from a female donor with multiple sclerosis, enrolled in a pregnancy study. The starting material was peripheral blood, obtained in the second trimester of pregnancy. The chain uses TRBV27 and TRBJ1-5; TRBD1 matches 8 bases. The CDR3 region has the DNA TGTGCCAGCAGCTTACACCGGACAGGGCAGTACCAGCATTTT. Protein: CASSLHRTGQYQHF.